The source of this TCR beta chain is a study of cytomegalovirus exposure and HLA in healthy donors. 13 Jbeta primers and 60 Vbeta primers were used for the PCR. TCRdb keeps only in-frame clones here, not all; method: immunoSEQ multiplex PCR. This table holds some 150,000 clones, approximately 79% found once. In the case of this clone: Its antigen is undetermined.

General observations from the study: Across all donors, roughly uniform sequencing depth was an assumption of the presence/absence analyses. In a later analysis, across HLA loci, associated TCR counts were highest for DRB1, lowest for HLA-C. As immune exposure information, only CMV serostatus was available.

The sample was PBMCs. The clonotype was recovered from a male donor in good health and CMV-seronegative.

The CDR3 sequence is CASSESTGRTEAFF. The CDR3 DNA reads as TGTGCCAGCAGTGAGTCGACAGGGCGAACTGAAGCTTTCTTT. The V and J genes are TRBV2 and TRBJ1-1; 7 bases fit TRBD1. V lost 3 bases to trimming and J lost 5 bases; unmatched junction nucleotides: 6. The CDR3 is 14 residues long. The germline V gene has CDR1 SNHLY and CDR2 FYNNEI. Supplemented by reference TRBV2 and TRBJ1-1, the full variable domain reads EPEVTQTPSHQVTQMGQEVILRCVPISNHLYFYWYRQILGQKVEFLVSFYNNEISEKSEIFDDQFSVERPDGSNFTLKIRSTKLEDSAMYFCASSESTGRTEAFFGQGTRLTVV.